Shown below are 10 T cell receptor beta chains from a single sample sequenced in a study of T-cell memory formation after mild COVID-19. TCRdb re-called the 5' RACE reads through MiXCR, storing one row per CDR3 protein. The table includes roughly 580,000 distinct CDR3 sequences, under 20% detected once. The sequencing input was PBMCs or a T cell subset sorted from them (not recorded which). These receptors were taken from an adult woman who had mild COVID-19 (a few samples of this study predate the infection). Cell type and time point are not known.

The chain employs TRBV21-1 and TRBJ1-3; TRBD1 was called by the table and not checked on the DNA. TRBV21-1 is a pseudogene. CDR3 length: 15 amino acids. The CDR3, as DNA: TGTGCCAGCAGCTTGGTGGGGCGGGCTGGAAACACCATATATTTT. Its protein is CASSLVGRAGNTIYF.

J is TRBJ2-3 and V is TRBV20-1; D possibly corresponds to TRBD2 (7 bases). The V end lost 0 bases, the J end lost 2 bases, and 18 bases lay between the germline ends. Per the germline V gene, CDR1 is DFQATT and CDR2 is SNEGSKA (reference sequence). CDR3 length equals 17 residues. The CDR3 sequence is CSARDGEGGPFTDTQYF. CDR3 sequence (DNA): TGCAGTGCTAGAGATGGGGAGGGGGGGCCTTTCACAGATACGCAGTATTTT.

This clonotype was counted only a few times. The V and J genes are TRBV18 and TRBJ1-2, with TRBD1 identical over 11 bases. V lost 2 bases and J lost 1; bases outside the gene matches: 9. This CDR3 spans 18 amino acids. Per germline, CDR1 KGHSH and CDR2 LQKENI. The CDR3 region is CASSPGQGAFLNNYGYTF. DNA of the CDR3: TGTGCCAGCTCACCAGGACAGGGGGCATTCTTGAATAACTATGGCTACACCTTC.

This clonotype was recorded at least ten times. This chain connects TRBV20-1 to TRBJ2-6; D is unresolved. CDR3 length equals 13 residues. CDR1 and CDR2 (germline): DFQATT, SNEGSKA (reference sequence). Deletions cut 3 bases from V and 0 bases from J, with 3 bases between. The CDR3 spells CSASSSGANVLTF. As DNA, the CDR3 is TGCAGTGCTAGCAGCTCTGGGGCCAACGTCCTGACTTTC.

The V call is TRBV5-1, the J call TRBJ1-3; tentative D call: TRBD1 (5 bases). Germline V CDR1 and CDR2: SGHRS, YFSETQ. V was clipped by 1 base and J by 2 bases, with 10 bases between them. This CDR3 comprises 15 residues. The CDR3 sequence is CASSLSHRPGNTIYF. DNA of the CDR3: TGCGCCAGCAGCTTGTCCCACAGGCCTGGAAACACCATATATTTT. Using reference TRBV5-1 and TRBJ1-3 for the parts outside the CDR3, the full variable domain is KAGVTQTPRYLIKTRGQQVTLSCSPISGHRSVSWYQQTPGQGLQFLFEYFSETQRNKGNFPGRFSGRQFSNSRSEMNVSTLELGDSALYLCASSLSHRPGNTIYFGEGSWLTVV.

The chain carries TRBV21-1 and TRBJ2-7. TRBV21-1 corresponds to a pseudogene. The CDR3 length is 14 residues. The CDR3 sequence: CASSKSGDLYEQYF. The CDR3 bases are TGTGCCAGCAGCAAGAGCGGAGACTTATACGAGCAGTACTTC.

The chain links TRBV5-6 to TRBJ2-7; no firm D call. Germline V gene data show CDR1 as SGHDT and CDR2 as YYEEEE. With 5 bases removed from V and 2 bases from J, the gap between germline ends came to 17 bases. The CDR3 is made up of 15 amino acids. CDR3 residues: CASSSPQAAPYEQYF. For the CDR3, the DNA is TGTGCCAGCAGTTCGCCCCAGGCCGCCCCCTACGAGCAGTACTTC.

The genes are TRBV7-3 and TRBJ1-1, with no clear D. The CDR3 extends over 13 amino acids. V was pared by 2 bases and J by 7 bases, with 11 bases between. Germline V gene sequence: CDR1 SGHTA, CDR2 FQGTGA. The CDR3 region is CASSLGGRDEAFF. The DNA for the CDR3 is TGTGCCAGCAGCTTAGGTGGACGGGATGAAGCTTTCTTT.

This clonotype was recorded at least ten times. J is TRBJ2-1 and V is TRBV13; TRBD2 matches at 9 bases. J was trimmed by 0 bases and V by 4 bases; bases with no gene match: 4. From germline, CDR1 is PRHDT and CDR2 FYEKMQ (reference sequence). The CDR3 runs to 16 residues. CDR3 amino acids: CASSSSGGSSYNEQFF. In nucleotides, the CDR3 is TGTGCCAGCAGCTCCAGCGGGGGGAGCTCCTACAATGAGCAGTTCTTC.

The chain links TRBV5-1 to TRBJ2-4; D possibly corresponds to TRBD2 (5 bases). Trimming shortened V by 1 base and J by 7 bases, and 9 bases separated the two germline ends. CDR1 and CDR2 (germline): SGHRS, YFSETQ. This CDR3 is 13 amino acids long. This CDR3 is CASSLSGYNIQYF. The CDR3 DNA follows: TGCGCCAGCAGCTTGTCGGGGTACAACATTCAGTACTTC.